These 15 T cell receptor beta chains were all obtained from the same sample, sequenced in a study of shared clonotypes between healthy human individuals (dated by TCRdb to between 2020 and 2021). Libraries were prepared through the immunoSEQ multiplex PCR assay. In TCRdb, the immuneACCESS table is reduced to in-frame sequences with V and J assigned. These tables do not hold every clone; where another copy was compared, an unresolved V gene accounts for under half, and the others remain unexplained. The sample profile shows about 1 million clones; about 80% of them were found once. The ten largest clones capture less than 1.5% of the sample. Sequenced: memory CD4+ T cells sorted from blood. The cell subset or site label here, explained by the study, means: CD45RA-negative fraction. The receptors originated from a man younger than 35 in good health.

CDR3 DNA: TGTGCCAGCTCCCAAGAGACCGGGACGGGAGAGACCCAGTACTTC. It encodes CASSQETGTGETQYF. J is TRBJ2-5 and V is TRBV18; either TRBD1 or TRBD2 may fit D (5 bases each). V lost 6 bases to trimming and J lost 4 bases, with 18 bases between them. The length of the CDR3 is 15 residues. CDR1 and CDR2 (germline): KGHSH, LQKENI.

The chain carries TRBV5-5 and TRBJ1-4, with TRBD1 matching 8 bases. Germline lookup yields CDR1 SGHKS and CDR2 YYEKEE (reference sequence). V shed 1 base and J 8 bases; nucleotides not matched to a gene: 7. The CDR3 is 15 amino acids. DNA of the CDR3: TGTGCCAGCAGCTTGTCGGGACAGGTCAGAGAAAAACTGTTTTTT. It translates to CASSLSGQVREKLFF.

This chain uses TRBV19 with TRBJ2-4; 8 bases match TRBD1. CDR3 size: 14 residues. CDR1 is LNHDA and CDR2 is SQIVND in the germline V gene (reference sequence). J was trimmed by 6 bases and V by 3 bases; bases with no gene match: 4. The CDR3 nucleotides are TGTGCCAGTAGTATGGGTGACAGGGGAAACATTCAGTACTTC. Its translation: CASSMGDRGNIQYF.

At least ten counts were recorded for this clone. The chain combines TRBV6-1 with TRBJ2-7; 8 positions match TRBD1. The CDR3 sequence is 15 residues long. V lost 0 bases, J lost 1 base, and 2 bases stayed unmatched. Germline V gene lookup returns CDR1 MNHNS and CDR2 SASEGT. As DNA, the CDR3 is TGTGCCAGCAGTGAAGCGACAGGGGTGTCCTACGAGCAGTACTTC. Protein: CASSEATGVSYEQYF.

The V and J genes are TRBV5-1 and TRBJ1-6; D remains unclear. Per the germline V gene, CDR1 is SGHRS and CDR2 is YFSETQ. CDR3 length: 17 residues. Trimming took off 2 bases at V and 3 bases at J, with 15 bases between the two ends. CDR3 sequence: CASSFQPPGDYNSPLHF. The CDR3 nucleotides are TGCGCCAGCAGCTTTCAACCCCCGGGAGACTATAATTCACCCCTCCACTTT. The full variable domain, with the rest looked up from reference TRBV5-1 and TRBJ1-6, is KAGVTQTPRYLIKTRGQQVTLSCSPISGHRSVSWYQQTPGQGLQFLFEYFSETQRNKGNFPGRFSGRQFSNSRSEMNVSTLELGDSALYLCASSFQPPGDYNSPLHFGNGTRLTVT.

The CDR3 region is CASSPRDPSNTGELFF. The DNA for the CDR3 is TGTGCCAGCAGCCCGAGGGACCCCTCGAACACCGGGGAGCTGTTTTTT. The rearrangement uses TRBV11-2 and TRBJ2-2; D might be TRBD1 or TRBD2, each matching 5 bases. The CDR3 covers 16 residues. The ends were cut back, 5 bases at V and 0 bases at J, with 13 bases in the middle. Germline V gene sequence: CDR1 SGHAT, CDR2 FQNNGV.

This clone was counted a few times. The J gene is TRBJ2-2, the V gene TRBV14; D perhaps matches TRBD1 (6 bases). V was pared by 4 bases and J by 6 bases, with 15 bases between. The CDR3 totals 15 residues. In germline, CDR1 is SGHDN, CDR2 FVKESK. The chain's CDR3 is CASSPFLGAAGELFF. CDR3 nucleotides: TGTGCCAGCAGCCCATTCTTGGGGGCAGCCGGGGAGCTGTTTTTT.

Only a few counts were recorded for this clone. This sequence joins TRBV5-1 and TRBJ2-3; 10 bases map to TRBD1. The germline CDR1 and CDR2 sequences are SGHRS and YFSETQ. The CDR3 contains 13 residues. The trim removed 7 bases at V and 2 bases at J, leaving 1 base unmatched. As DNA, the CDR3 is TGCGCCAGCGGGACAGGGGACACAGATACGCAGTATTTT. This sequence encodes CASGTGDTDTQYF.

This rearrangement joins TRBV12-5 to TRBJ2-3, with no clear D. V shed 4 bases and J shed 6 bases, with 8 bases lying between them. The length of the CDR3 is 12 residues. CDR1 is LGHNT, CDR2 FRNRAP, per germline. CDR3 coding DNA: TGTGCTAGTGGTTCCGCGAAGGATACGCAGTATTTT. Translation gives CASGSAKDTQYF.

The genes are TRBV11-1 and TRBJ2-5, with 12 bases lining up with TRBD2. The CDR3 loop spans 15 amino acids. CDR1 is SGHAT and CDR2 is FQDESV in the germline V gene (reference sequence). After removal of 3 bases from V and 4 bases from J, the junction contained 3 bases not matched to a gene. The CDR3, as DNA: TGTGCCAGCAGCTTTACTAGCGGGGGGACAGAGACCCAGTACTTC. This translates into CASSFTSGGTETQYF.

The chain recombines TRBV5-5 with TRBJ1-6; D is perhaps TRBD1 (5 bases). The germline gives CDR1 SGHKS, CDR2 YYEKEE (reference sequence). The CDR3 extends over 14 amino acids. V was clipped by 0 bases and J by 9 bases, with 10 bases between them. The DNA for the CDR3 is TGTGCCAGCAGCTTGGAAGGGACTGTTTCACCCCTCCACTTT. It yields the protein CASSLEGTVSPLHF.

The chain is built from TRBV15 and TRBJ2-7; the match to TRBD2 covers 9 bases. CDR3 length: 16 amino acids. From germline, CDR1 is LNHNV and CDR2 YYDKDF (reference sequence). The V segment lost 0 bases and the J segment 7 bases; nucleotides outside the gene matches: 10. The CDR3 DNA is TGTGCCACCAGCAGAGATCGGGGCGGGAGGGCCGGTGAGCAGTACTTC. This sequence encodes CATSRDRGGRAGEQYF.

This clone was found once. The chain carries TRBV12-5 and TRBJ2-1; D call uncertain. Germline values: CDR1 LGHNT, CDR2 FRNRAP. The CDR3 is made up of 13 amino acids. Trimming took off 0 bases at V and 5 bases at J, with 5 bases between the two ends. In DNA form, the CDR3 reads TGTGCTAGTGGTTTGGTTGGTAACAATGAGCAGTTCTTC. It translates to CASGLVGNNEQFF. The whole variable domain, filled in from reference TRBV12-5 and TRBJ2-1, reads DARVTQTPRHKVTEMGQEVTMRCQPILGHNTVFWYRQTMMQGLELLAYFRNRAPLDDSGMPKDRFSAEMPDATLATLKIQPSEPRDSAVYFCASGLVGNNEQFFGPGTRLTVL.

V gene TRBV5-8 combines with J gene TRBJ1-2; 12 nucleotides agree with TRBD1. Per germline, CDR1 SGHTS and CDR2 YDEGEE. The CDR3 consists of 17 residues. V shed 4 bases, J shed 8 bases, and the junction held 15 bases outside the gene matches. This CDR3 is CASSRSGTGGTIGGYTF. In DNA, the CDR3 is TGTGCCAGCAGCCGGTCCGGGACAGGGGGCACAATAGGGGGCTACACCTTC.

The chain links TRBV25-1 to TRBJ2-3; 13 nucleotides align to TRBD2. This CDR3 contains 16 residues. Per the germline V gene, CDR1 is MGHDK and CDR2 is SYGVNS. V lost 3 bases to trimming and J lost 3 bases; unmatched junction nucleotides: 3. This CDR3 reads CASSEGLAGRTDTQYF. The CDR3 bases are TGTGCCAGCAGTGAGGGACTAGCGGGACGTACAGATACGCAGTATTTT.